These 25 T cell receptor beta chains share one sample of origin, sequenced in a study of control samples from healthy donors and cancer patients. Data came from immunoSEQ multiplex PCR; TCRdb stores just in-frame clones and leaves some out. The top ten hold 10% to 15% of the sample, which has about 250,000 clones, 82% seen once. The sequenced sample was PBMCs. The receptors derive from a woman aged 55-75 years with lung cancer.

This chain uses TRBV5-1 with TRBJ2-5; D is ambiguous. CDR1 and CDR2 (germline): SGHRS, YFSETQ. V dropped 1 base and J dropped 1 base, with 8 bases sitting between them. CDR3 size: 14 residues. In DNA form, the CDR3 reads TGCGCCAGCAGCTTGACGGAGTCCCAAGAGACCCAGTACTTC. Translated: CASSLTESQETQYF. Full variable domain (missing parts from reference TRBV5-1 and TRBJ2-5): KAGVTQTPRYLIKTRGQQVTLSCSPISGHRSVSWYQQTPGQGLQFLFEYFSETQRNKGNFPGRFSGRQFSNSRSEMNVSTLELGDSALYLCASSLTESQETQYFGPGTRLLVL.

CDR3 sequence: CASSLASGAAYYNTEAFF. CDR3 DNA: TGTGCCAGCAGCTTAGCGAGTGGAGCCGCTTATTACAACACTGAAGCTTTCTTT. This rearrangement joins TRBV7-6 to TRBJ1-1, with D unclear. The V and J ends lost 0 bases and 2 bases respectively, with 19 bases between them. This CDR3 spans 18 amino acids. The germline V gene encodes CDR1 SGHVS and CDR2 FNYEAQ.

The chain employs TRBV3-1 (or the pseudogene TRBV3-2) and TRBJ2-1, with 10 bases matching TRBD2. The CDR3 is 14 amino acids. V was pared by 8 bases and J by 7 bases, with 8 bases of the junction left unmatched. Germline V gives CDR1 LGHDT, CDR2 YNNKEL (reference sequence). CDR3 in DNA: TGTGCCAGCGCGTGGGCTAGCGGGAGAAATGAGCAGTTCTTC. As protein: CASAWASGRNEQFF.

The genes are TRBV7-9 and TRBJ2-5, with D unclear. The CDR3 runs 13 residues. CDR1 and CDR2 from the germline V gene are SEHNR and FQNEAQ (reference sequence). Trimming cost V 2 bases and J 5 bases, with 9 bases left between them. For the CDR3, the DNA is TGTGCCAGCAGCTTAATGAGTGTGGAGACCCAGTACTTC. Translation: CASSLMSVETQYF.

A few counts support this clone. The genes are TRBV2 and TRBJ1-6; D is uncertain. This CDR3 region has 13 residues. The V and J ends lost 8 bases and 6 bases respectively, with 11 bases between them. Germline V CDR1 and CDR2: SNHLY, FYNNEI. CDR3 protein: CASRGSFNSPLHF. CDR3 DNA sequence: TGTGCCAGCCGAGGCAGCTTTAATTCACCCCTCCACTTT.

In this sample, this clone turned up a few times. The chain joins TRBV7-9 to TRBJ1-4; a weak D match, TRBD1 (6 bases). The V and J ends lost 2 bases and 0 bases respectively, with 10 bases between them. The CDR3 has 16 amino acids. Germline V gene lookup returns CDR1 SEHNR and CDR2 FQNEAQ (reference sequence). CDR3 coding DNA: TGTGCCAGCAGCTTATCAGGGGTAGCAACTAATGAAAAACTGTTTTTT. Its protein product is CASSLSGVATNEKLFF.

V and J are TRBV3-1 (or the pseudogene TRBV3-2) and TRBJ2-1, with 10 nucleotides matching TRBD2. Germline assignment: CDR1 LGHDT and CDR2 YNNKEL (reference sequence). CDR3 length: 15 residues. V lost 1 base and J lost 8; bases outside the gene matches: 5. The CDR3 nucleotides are TGTGCCAGCAGCCAAGGAACTAGCGGGGTCCATGAGCAGTTCTTC. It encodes CASSQGTSGVHEQFF.

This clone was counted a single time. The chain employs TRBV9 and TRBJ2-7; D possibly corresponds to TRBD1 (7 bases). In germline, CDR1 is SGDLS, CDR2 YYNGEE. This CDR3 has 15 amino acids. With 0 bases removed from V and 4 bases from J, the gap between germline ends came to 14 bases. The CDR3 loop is CASSVDTQGGYEQYF. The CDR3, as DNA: TGTGCCAGCAGCGTAGATACCCAGGGGGGTTACGAGCAGTACTTC. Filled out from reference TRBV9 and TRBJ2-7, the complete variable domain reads DSGVTQTPKHLITATGQRVTLRCSPRSGDLSVYWYQQSLDQGLQFLIQYYNGEERAKGNILERFSAQQFPDLHSELNLSSLELGDSALYFCASSVDTQGGYEQYFGPGTRLTVT.

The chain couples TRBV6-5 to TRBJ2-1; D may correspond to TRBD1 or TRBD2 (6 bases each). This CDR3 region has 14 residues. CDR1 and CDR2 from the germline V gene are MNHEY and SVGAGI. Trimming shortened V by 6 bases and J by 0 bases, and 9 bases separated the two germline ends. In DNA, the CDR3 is TGTGCCAGCAGGCGGGACAACTCCTACAATGAGCAGTTCTTC. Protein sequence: CASRRDNSYNEQFF.

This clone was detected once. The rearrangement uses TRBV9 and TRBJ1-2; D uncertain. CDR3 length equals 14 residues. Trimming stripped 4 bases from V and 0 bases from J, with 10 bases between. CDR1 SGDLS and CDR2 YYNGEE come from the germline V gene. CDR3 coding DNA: TGTGCCAGCAGCAGGGCCAGCCCTAACTATGGCTACACCTTC. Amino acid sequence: CASSRASPNYGYTF.

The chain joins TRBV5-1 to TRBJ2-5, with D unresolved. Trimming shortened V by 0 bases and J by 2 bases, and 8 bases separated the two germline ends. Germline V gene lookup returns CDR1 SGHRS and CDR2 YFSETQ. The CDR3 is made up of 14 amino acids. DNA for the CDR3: TGCGCCAGCAGCTTGGAGCCAGCTCAAGAGACCCAGTACTTC. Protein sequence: CASSLEPAQETQYF.

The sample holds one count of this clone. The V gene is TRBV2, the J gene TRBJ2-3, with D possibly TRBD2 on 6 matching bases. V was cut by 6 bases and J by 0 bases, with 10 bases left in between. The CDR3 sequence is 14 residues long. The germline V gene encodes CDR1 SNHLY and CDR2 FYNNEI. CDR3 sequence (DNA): TGTGCCAGCAGGGAGGGCAGGAGCACAGATACGCAGTATTTT. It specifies CASREGRSTDTQYF.

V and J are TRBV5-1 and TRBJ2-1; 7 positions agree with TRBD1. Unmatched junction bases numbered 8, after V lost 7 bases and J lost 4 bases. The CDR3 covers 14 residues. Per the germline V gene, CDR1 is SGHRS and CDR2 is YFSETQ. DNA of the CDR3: TGCGCCAGCCGCCGGGACAGCATTTACAATGAGCAGTTCTTC. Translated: CASRRDSIYNEQFF. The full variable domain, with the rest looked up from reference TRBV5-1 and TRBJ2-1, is KAGVTQTPRYLIKTRGQQVTLSCSPISGHRSVSWYQQTPGQGLQFLFEYFSETQRNKGNFPGRFSGRQFSNSRSEMNVSTLELGDSALYLCASRRDSIYNEQFFGPGTRLTVL.

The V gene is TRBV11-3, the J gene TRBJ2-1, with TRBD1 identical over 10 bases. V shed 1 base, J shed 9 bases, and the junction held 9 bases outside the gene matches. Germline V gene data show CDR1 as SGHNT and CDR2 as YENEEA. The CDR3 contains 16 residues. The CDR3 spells CASSLGGGQGNSEQFF. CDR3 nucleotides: TGTGCCAGCAGCTTAGGGGGGGGACAGGGGAATTCTGAGCAGTTCTTC.

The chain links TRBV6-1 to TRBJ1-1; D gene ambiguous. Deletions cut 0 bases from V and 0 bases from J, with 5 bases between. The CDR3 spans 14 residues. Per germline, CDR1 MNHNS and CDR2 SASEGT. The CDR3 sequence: CASSEAILNTEAFF. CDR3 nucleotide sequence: TGTGCCAGCAGTGAAGCGATACTGAACACTGAAGCTTTCTTT.

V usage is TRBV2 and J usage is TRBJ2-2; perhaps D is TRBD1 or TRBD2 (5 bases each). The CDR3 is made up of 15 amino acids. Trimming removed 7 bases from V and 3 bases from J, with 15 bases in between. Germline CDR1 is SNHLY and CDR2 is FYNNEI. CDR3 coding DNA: TGTGCCAGCACCGAACTAGGGGTTCACACCGGGGAGCTGTTTTTT. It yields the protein CASTELGVHTGELFF.

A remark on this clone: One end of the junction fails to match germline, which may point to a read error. The CDR3: CASSPNGVDTQYF. Written as DNA, the CDR3 is TGTGCTAGCAGCCCCAACGGTGTAGATACGCAGTATTTT. This rearrangement joins TRBV7-7 to TRBJ2-3, with D unclear. The V gene's germline CDR1 is SSHAT and CDR2 FNYEAQ (reference sequence). The length of the CDR3 is 13 residues.

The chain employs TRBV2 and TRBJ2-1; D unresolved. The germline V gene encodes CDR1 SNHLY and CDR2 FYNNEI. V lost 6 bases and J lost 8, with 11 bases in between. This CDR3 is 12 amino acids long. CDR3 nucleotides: TGTGCCAGCAGCCTCATAGTTCATGAGCAGTTCTTC. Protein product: CASSLIVHEQFF.

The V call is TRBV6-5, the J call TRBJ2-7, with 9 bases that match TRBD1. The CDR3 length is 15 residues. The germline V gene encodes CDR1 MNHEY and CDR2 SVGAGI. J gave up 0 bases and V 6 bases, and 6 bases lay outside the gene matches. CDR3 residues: CASSAGQGLSYEQYF. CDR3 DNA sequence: TGTGCCAGCAGCGCGGGACAGGGCCTCTCCTACGAGCAGTACTTC.

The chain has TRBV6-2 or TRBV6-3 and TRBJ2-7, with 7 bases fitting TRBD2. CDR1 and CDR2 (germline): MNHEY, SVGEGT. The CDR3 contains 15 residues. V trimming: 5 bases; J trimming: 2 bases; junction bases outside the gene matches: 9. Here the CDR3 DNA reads TGTGCCAGCAGTCCGGGGGGACGGCGGCCCTACGAGCAGTACTTC. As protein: CASSPGGRRPYEQYF.

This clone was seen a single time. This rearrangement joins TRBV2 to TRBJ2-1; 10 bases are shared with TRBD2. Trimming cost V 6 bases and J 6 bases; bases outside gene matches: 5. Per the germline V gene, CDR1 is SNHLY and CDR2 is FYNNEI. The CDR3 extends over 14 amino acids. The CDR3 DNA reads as TGTGCCAGCAGGCCCCTAGCGGGAGTCAATGAGCAGTTCTTC. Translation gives CASRPLAGVNEQFF.

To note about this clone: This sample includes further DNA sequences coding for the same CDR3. This CDR3 reads CASSLDRQETQYF. The CDR3 coding sequence is TGTGCCAGCAGCTTAGACAGACAAGAGACCCAGTACTTC. The J gene is TRBJ2-5, the V gene TRBV11-1; no clear D. Germline V gene lookup returns CDR1 SGHAT and CDR2 FQDESV (reference sequence). The CDR3 consists of 13 residues. The ends were cut back, 1 base at V and 2 bases at J, with 5 bases in the middle.

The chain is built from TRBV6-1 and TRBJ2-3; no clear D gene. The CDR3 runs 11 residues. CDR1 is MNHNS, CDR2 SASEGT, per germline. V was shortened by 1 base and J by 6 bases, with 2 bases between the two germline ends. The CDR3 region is CASSEGDTQYF. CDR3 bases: TGTGCCAGCAGTGAAGGGGATACGCAGTATTTT.

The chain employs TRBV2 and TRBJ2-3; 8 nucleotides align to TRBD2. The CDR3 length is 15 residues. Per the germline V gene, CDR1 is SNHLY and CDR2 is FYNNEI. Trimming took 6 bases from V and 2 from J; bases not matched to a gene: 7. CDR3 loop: CASSVRLASTDTQYF. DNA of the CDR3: TGTGCCAGCAGCGTACGACTAGCGTCCACAGATACGCAGTATTTT.

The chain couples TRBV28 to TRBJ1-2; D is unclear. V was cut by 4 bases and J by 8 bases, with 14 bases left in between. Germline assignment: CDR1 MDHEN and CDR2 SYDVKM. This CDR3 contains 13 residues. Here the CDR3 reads CASSSPHTRGYTF. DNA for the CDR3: TGTGCCAGCAGTTCTCCCCACACTCGGGGCTACACCTTC.